One and the same sample provided the 21 T cell receptor beta chains below, sequenced in a study of cytomegalovirus exposure and HLA in healthy donors (dated by TCRdb to the late 2010s). The library was built by means of the immunoSEQ multiplex PCR assay. The multiplex PCR relied on a mix of 60 forward primers for TCR Vbeta segments and 13 reverse primers for TCR Jbeta segments. Drawn from immuneACCESS, this table holds only the in-frame rearrangements with V and J called that TCRdb kept. Clones are partly lost; checked studies trace under half to an unresolved V gene and leave the rest unexplained. The sample profile shows approximately 150,000 clones; roughly 80% of them were found once. Of the sample, under 3% falls within the top ten clones. Sequencing was performed on PBMCs. The origin of the receptors is a woman in her twenties or thirties in good health and CMV-seronegative.

This clone has more than one count but fewer than ten. The J gene is TRBJ1-1, the V gene TRBV29-1, with D possibly TRBD1 on 6 matching bases. The CDR3 totals 13 residues. V was pared by 7 bases and J by 3 bases, with 15 bases between. CDR1 is SQVTM, CDR2 ANQGSEA, per germline. The CDR3 DNA sequence: TGCAGCGGTGGGACACCGAAGGACACTGAAGCTTTCTTT. It is translated as CSGGTPKDTEAFF.

This chain connects TRBV30 to TRBJ1-6; tentatively, D is TRBD1 (5 bases). Germline CDR1 GTSNPN, CDR2 SVGIG (reference sequence). This CDR3 is built from 14 residues. The V and J ends lost 2 bases and 9 bases respectively, with 14 bases between them. For the CDR3, the DNA is TGTGCCTGGAGTTATGGCAGGGAGGCTTCACCCCTCCACTTT. It translates to CAWSYGREASPLHF.

V usage is TRBV30 and J usage is TRBJ1-2; D is perhaps TRBD1 (5 bases). Trimming stripped 3 bases from V and 4 bases from J, with 12 bases between. CDR3 length: 13 amino acids. Germline lookup yields CDR1 GTSNPN and CDR2 SVGIG (reference sequence). The CDR3 sequence is CAWSQETVYGYTF. The CDR3 nucleotides are TGTGCCTGGAGCCAAGAGACAGTCTATGGCTACACCTTC.

This clone was seen at least ten times. This sequence joins TRBV14 and TRBJ2-1; TRBD2 matches at 8 bases. J gave up 9 bases and V 2 bases, and 9 bases lay outside the gene matches. CDR1 is SGHDN, CDR2 FVKESK, per germline. The CDR3 runs to 15 residues. The CDR3 nucleotides read TGTGCCAGCAGCCAAAGGCGGGGGGCGGGCAGTGAGCAGTTCTTC. Its protein product is CASSQRRGAGSEQFF.

This chain connects TRBV7-2 to TRBJ2-7; 9 bases are shared with TRBD1. The CDR3 is made up of 13 amino acids. Unmatched junction bases numbered 4, after V lost 6 bases and J lost 4 bases. Germline V CDR1 and CDR2: SGHTA, FQGNSA. For the CDR3, the DNA is TGTGCCAGCAGGTCGGGACAGGGTTACGAGCAGTACTTC. Amino acid sequence: CASRSGQGYEQYF.

V and J are TRBV5-5 and TRBJ2-7; D is possibly TRBD1 (6 bases). Germline CDR1 SGHKS, CDR2 YYEKEE (reference sequence). The germline V and J ends were trimmed by 2 bases and 3 bases, with 12 bases remaining between them. This CDR3 is built from 14 residues. The CDR3 region is CASSFSGDVYEQYF. CDR3 coding DNA: TGTGCCAGCAGCTTTTCAGGGGACGTCTACGAGCAGTACTTC.

The V and J genes are TRBV7-9 and TRBJ1-4, with D possibly being TRBD1 (6 bases). The germline V gene has CDR1 SEHNR and CDR2 FQNEAQ (reference sequence). The V gene lost 2 bases and the J gene lost 4 bases, with 20 bases spanning the gap. The CDR3 loop spans 18 amino acids. CDR3: CASSLKDSRRSSNEKLFF. The CDR3 DNA follows: TGTGCCAGCAGCTTAAAGGACAGTAGGAGATCAAGTAATGAAAAACTGTTTTTT.

The V and J genes are TRBV6-5 and TRBJ1-2; D unclear. The CDR3 sequence is 16 residues long. Germline values: CDR1 MNHEY, CDR2 SVGAGI. The germline V and J ends were trimmed by 0 bases and 2 bases, with 13 bases remaining between them. This CDR3 reads CASSYSMYGGNYGYTF. The CDR3 bases are TGTGCCAGCAGTTACTCGATGTATGGAGGGAACTATGGCTACACCTTC.

The V and J genes are TRBV7-2 and TRBJ2-7, with D possibly TRBD2 on 6 matching bases. CDR1 and CDR2 (germline): SGHTA, FQGNSA. The CDR3 has 14 residues. Trimming pared 5 bases from V and 4 bases from J, leaving 15 bases between. CDR3 DNA: TGTGCCAGCAGCAAACCTGCTGGGGGGTACGAGCAGTACTTC. As protein: CASSKPAGGYEQYF.

The V call is TRBV19, the J call TRBJ2-2; 10 bases align to TRBD1. The length of the CDR3 is 16 residues. Germline assignment: CDR1 LNHDA and CDR2 SQIVND (reference sequence). With V trimmed by 4 bases and J by 7 bases, 9 bases remained unmatched. In DNA form, the CDR3 reads TGTGCCAGTAGTACCCTGACAGGGGGCGGGTTCGGGGAGCTGTTTTTT. As protein: CASSTLTGGGFGELFF.

The chain uses TRBV18 and TRBJ2-2, with TRBD1 matching over 10 bases. Trimming cost V 2 bases and J 6 bases; bases outside gene matches: 9. The CDR3 spans 17 residues. Germline V gene data show CDR1 as KGHSH and CDR2 as LQKENI. The chain's CDR3 is CASSPSPGTGVSGELFF. The DNA for the CDR3 is TGTGCCAGCTCACCAAGTCCTGGGACAGGGGTCTCCGGGGAGCTGTTTTTT.

This chain links TRBV2 with TRBJ2-7, with D perhaps matching TRBD2 (6 bases). Germline V gene sequence: CDR1 SNHLY, CDR2 FYNNEI. CDR3 length: 14 residues. Trimming took off 9 bases at V and 4 bases at J, with 19 bases between the two ends. Here the CDR3 reads CASQAGGVSYEQYF. The CDR3 DNA reads as TGTGCCAGTCAAGCGGGTGGGGTAAGTTACGAGCAGTACTTC.

This clone was picked up a small number of times. The CDR3 DNA reads TGTGCCAGCAGCAGACGACAGGGGGCCTACGAGCAGTACTTC. Encoded protein: CASSRRQGAYEQYF. The V call is TRBV5-6, the J call TRBJ2-7; 9 bases fit TRBD1. CDR3 length equals 14 residues. V was pared by 4 bases and J by 2 bases, with 4 bases of the junction left unmatched. CDR1 and CDR2 (germline): SGHDT, YYEEEE.

This rearrangement joins TRBV18 to TRBJ1-1; unclear D gene. The CDR3 runs to 13 residues. V lost 4 bases and J lost 2, with 8 bases in between. Germline CDR1 KGHSH, CDR2 LQKENI. CDR3 loop: CASSLDINTEAFF. As DNA, the CDR3 is TGTGCCAGCTCACTCGACATAAACACTGAAGCTTTCTTT.

The chain employs TRBV27 and TRBJ2-1; tentatively, D is TRBD2 (6 bases). The CDR3 loop spans 13 amino acids. Trimming took off 8 bases at V and 5 bases at J, with 13 bases between the two ends. The V gene's germline CDR1 is MNHEY and CDR2 SMNVEV (reference sequence). CDR3 sequence reads: CASGSGLHNEQFF. The CDR3 DNA sequence: TGTGCCAGCGGCTCGGGACTTCACAATGAGCAGTTCTTC.

The CDR3 loop reads CASSSRGSGYTF. In DNA, the CDR3 is TGCGCCAGCAGCTCCAGGGGGTCGGGCTACACCTTC. V is TRBV5-1 and J is TRBJ1-2; 7 nucleotides align to TRBD1. Trimming removed 3 bases from V and 8 bases from J; junction bases left unmatched: 4. Per germline, CDR1 SGHRS and CDR2 YFSETQ. The CDR3 contains 12 residues.

The chain has TRBV11-3 and TRBJ2-1; 8 positions agree with TRBD2. With 2 bases clipped from V and 6 bases from J, the junction kept 6 bases outside the gene matches. There are 15 residues in the CDR3. CDR1 and CDR2 (germline): SGHNT, YENEEA. For the CDR3, the DNA is TGTGCCAGCAGCTTAAGATCGAGCGGGGGCAATGAGCAGTTCTTC. It translates to CASSLRSSGGNEQFF. The full variable domain, in which reference TRBV11-3 and TRBJ2-1 provide the parts outside the CDR3, is EAGVVQSPRYKIIEKKQPVAFWCNPISGHNTLYWYLQNLGQGPELLIRYENEEAVDDSQLPKDRFSAERLKGVDSTLKIQPAELGDSAVYLCASSLRSSGGNEQFFGPGTRLTVL.

The chain carries TRBV2 and TRBJ2-3, with TRBD1 identical over 9 bases. The germline gives CDR1 SNHLY, CDR2 FYNNEI. This CDR3 is built from 14 residues. The ends lost 6 bases at V and 3 bases at J; junction bases unmatched: 4. The CDR3 spells CASSKQGATDTQYF. Written as DNA, the CDR3 is TGTGCCAGCAGCAAACAGGGGGCGACAGATACGCAGTATTTT.

This clone has only a few counts. CDR3 protein: CASSPGHRRGKLFF. Written as DNA, the CDR3 is TGTGCCAGCAGCCCGGGACATAGAAGAGGAAAACTGTTTTTT. The chain links TRBV7-2 to TRBJ1-4; the D gene is possibly TRBD1 (6 bases). Germline V CDR1 and CDR2: SGHTA, FQGNSA. The CDR3 is made up of 14 amino acids. Trimming cost V 5 bases and J 10 bases, with 17 bases left between them.

The chain combines TRBV11-2 with TRBJ1-2; 9 bases match TRBD1. From germline, CDR1 is SGHAT and CDR2 FQNNGV. V trimming: 0 bases; J trimming: 8 bases; junction bases outside the gene matches: 10. This CDR3 is built from 16 residues. The CDR3 DNA follows: TGTGCCAGCAGCTTAGAGACAGGGGGAGCCTGGGGAGGCTACACCTTC. Protein product: CASSLETGGAWGGYTF.

This rearrangement joins TRBV5-1 to TRBJ2-3, with 10 bases that match TRBD2. The CDR3 contains 16 residues. Trimming at V came to 0 bases and at J to 4 bases, leaving 5 bases not matched to a gene. Germline V CDR1 and CDR2: SGHRS, YFSETQ. CDR3 sequence reads: CASSLEPSGGPDTQYF. In DNA form, the CDR3 reads TGCGCCAGCAGCTTGGAACCTAGCGGGGGCCCAGATACGCAGTATTTT.